This T cell receptor (beta chain) was recorded in a study of CD8+CD57+ T cells in acquired aplastic anemia. It was genomic DNA that served as the template for profiling TCR beta VDJ and CDR3. TCRdb redid the calling of the reads with MiXCR, one entry per CDR3 protein. The sample has about 400,000 distinct CDR3 sequences, roughly 64% seen once. This CDR3 is 17 amino acids long. Trimming took off 3 bases at V and 0 bases at J, with 15 bases between the two ends. Germline-derived CDR1 and CDR2 are LNHDA and SQIVND (reference sequence). Material: sorted CD4+, CD8+, or CD8+CD57+ T cells (not recorded which) from PBMCs. The origin of this receptor is a human donor in good health, serving as a control. This chain joins TRBV19 and TRBJ1-5, with a weak D call TRBD1 (6 bases). Here the CDR3 reads CASSILTGPYSNQPQHF. CDR3 coding DNA: TGTGCCAGTAGTATCCTGACAGGACCTTATAGCAATCAGCCCCAGCATTTT.